This T cell receptor beta chain was identified in a study of cytomegalovirus exposure and HLA in healthy donors. Study-level findings and limits: Association of about 17,000 TCR beta sequences with HLA alleles was found at 0.05 false discovery rate in a later analysis. Investigators reported 150 to 200 TCR beta chains as tied to cytomegalovirus.

The primer mix had 60 Vbeta and 13 Jbeta primers. This table comes from immunoSEQ multiplex PCR, and its TCRdb copy is limited to in-frame clones, with some not included. Here the sample table reports 150,000 to 200,000 clones. On this clone: Its antigen is not identified.

Germline-derived CDR1 and CDR2 are MDHEN and SYDVKM. The CDR3 sequence is 14 residues long. V lost 6 bases, J lost 3 bases, and 6 bases stayed unmatched. The chain links TRBV28 to TRBJ2-7, with 9 bases matching TRBD2. This clonotype was sampled from a man under 40 in good health and CMV-seronegative. Material: PBMCs. The CDR3 nucleotides are TGTGCCAGCAGGCCGACTAGCGGCGACTACGAGCAGTACTTC. Translation: CASRPTSGDYEQYF.